These 20 T cell receptor beta chains were sequenced from one sample in a study of T cell changes during pregnancy in multiple sclerosis. Clones were sequenced by immunoSEQ multiplex PCR, and TCRdb holds only the in-frame ones, with some missing. This sample carries 45,000 to 55,000 clones, approximately 92% of them seen once, and the ten largest clones take 0.91%. The sample in question was CD4+ T cells from peripheral blood mononuclear cells, obtained in the second trimester of pregnancy. Source of these receptors: a female donor in good health, enrolled as a control in a pregnancy study.

This chain uses TRBV4-1 with TRBJ1-2; perhaps TRBD1 as D (5 bases). Germline V gene lookup returns CDR1 MGHRA and CDR2 YSYEKL. The length of the CDR3 is 16 residues. V dropped 1 base and J dropped 4 bases, with 16 bases sitting between them. The CDR3 loop reads CASSQVVRVTSYGYTF. The CDR3, as DNA: TGCGCCAGCAGCCAAGTAGTCAGGGTGACAAGCTATGGCTACACCTTC.

The chain has TRBV7-8 and TRBJ2-5; D might be TRBD2 (6 bases). With 5 bases removed from V and 3 bases from J, the gap between germline ends came to 16 bases. The CDR3 spans 15 residues. Germline V gene sequence: CDR1 SGHVS, CDR2 FQNEAQ. The chain's CDR3 is CASSRLTSPEETQYF. Written as DNA, the CDR3 is TGTGCCAGCAGCCGCCTGACTAGTCCCGAAGAGACCCAGTACTTC. Filled out from reference TRBV7-8 and TRBJ2-5, the complete variable domain reads GAGVSQSPRYKVAKRGQDVALRCDPISGHVSLFWYQQALGQGPEFLTYFQNEAQLDKSGLPSDRFFAERPEGSVSTLKIQRTQQEDSAVYLCASSRLTSPEETQYFGPGTRLLVL.

CDR3 in amino acids: CASSVRRDYSSYNEQFF. As DNA, the CDR3 is TGTGCCAGCAGCGTAAGGCGGGACTACAGCTCCTACAATGAGCAGTTCTTC. This chain joins TRBV9 and TRBJ2-1; 7 positions match TRBD2. The CDR3 runs 17 residues. Trimming took 1 base from V and 0 from J; bases not matched to a gene: 7. CDR1 is SGDLS, CDR2 YYNGEE, per germline.

This clone was seen once. The chain has TRBV18 and TRBJ2-2; 9 bases are shared with TRBD2. Germline lookup yields CDR1 KGHSH and CDR2 LQKENI. The CDR3 loop spans 18 amino acids. V shed 2 bases, J shed 2 bases, and the junction held 9 bases outside the gene matches. CDR3 amino acids: CASSPISSGGINTGELFF. Here the CDR3 DNA reads TGTGCCAGCTCACCAATTTCAAGCGGGGGGATCAACACCGGGGAGCTGTTTTTT.

This clone was detected only once. The chain joins TRBV4-2 to TRBJ2-3; 13 bases are a match to TRBD2. The germline CDR1 and CDR2 sequences are LGHNA and YNFKEQ. The CDR3 is 19 residues long. Trimming at V came to 1 base and at J to 0 bases, leaving 7 bases not matched to a gene. The CDR3 is CASSQVGLAGVTSTDTQYF. CDR3 bases: TGTGCCAGCAGCCAAGTCGGACTAGCGGGGGTCACTAGCACAGATACGCAGTATTTT.

The chain recombines TRBV7-8 with TRBJ2-3; 10 positions match TRBD2. Germline-derived CDR1 and CDR2 are SGHVS and FQNEAQ. Trimming at V came to 5 bases and at J to 3 bases, leaving 11 bases not matched to a gene. The CDR3 covers 17 residues. CDR3 DNA sequence: TGTGCCAGCAGCCCCTATGGGGCTAGCGGGAGTACAGATACGCAGTATTTT. It is translated as CASSPYGASGSTDTQYF.

This chain uses TRBV23-1 with TRBJ2-2; perhaps TRBD2 as D (6 bases). TRBV23-1 is known as an ORF, though its function is uncertain. Trimming cost V 8 bases and J 5 bases, with 21 bases left between them. The CDR3 is 16 residues long. The CDR3 protein is CASRPRWVGGTGELFF. Here the CDR3 DNA reads TGCGCCAGCCGCCCAAGATGGGTAGGAGGGACCGGGGAGCTGTTTTTT.

V and J are TRBV7-2 and TRBJ2-5, with TRBD2 matching 14 bases. The end of the DNA is better explained by TRBJ2-7, so the J call may be wrong. Germline V gene lookup returns CDR1 SGHTA and CDR2 FQGNSA. The CDR3 spans 15 residues. The CDR3 here is CASSLGLAGAYEQYF. In nucleotides, the CDR3 is TGTGCCAGCAGCTTGGGACTAGCGGGAGCCTACGAGCAGTACTTC.

This sequence joins TRBV28 and TRBJ1-1; 7 bases are shared with TRBD1. Germline loops: CDR1 MDHEN, CDR2 SYDVKM. The V segment lost 4 bases and the J segment 4 bases; nucleotides outside the gene matches: 6. This CDR3 is built from 14 residues. CDR3 sequence: CASSSSTGSTEAFF. Written as DNA, the CDR3 is TGTGCCAGCAGTTCCTCGACAGGGAGCACTGAAGCTTTCTTT.

This chain joins TRBV21-1 and TRBJ1-3; the DNA was not compared with TRBD1, the D call given in the table. TRBV21-1 represents a pseudogene. The CDR3 loop spans 18 amino acids. The CDR3 nucleotides read TGTGCCAGCAGCAAAGGCGGACAGGAAGAATGCTCTGGAAACACCATATATTTT. Its protein is CASSKGGQEECSGNTIYF.

The gene calls are TRBV5-4 and TRBJ2-1; TRBD1 matches at 9 bases. The CDR3 is 12 amino acids. V dropped 4 bases and J dropped 16; count of bases not matched to a gene: 9. CDR1 is SGHNT and CDR2 is YYREEE in the germline V gene (reference sequence). The CDR3 sequence: CASSLAGTGSFF. CDR3 in DNA: TGTGCCAGCAGCCTCGCCGGGACAGGGTCTTTCTTC.

A few counts support this clone. The J gene is TRBJ1-2, the V gene TRBV18; 8 positions match TRBD1. The CDR3 spans 14 residues. J was trimmed by 7 bases and V by 0 bases; bases with no gene match: 4. The germline CDR1 and CDR2 sequences are KGHSH and LQKENI. CDR3 DNA sequence: TGTGCCAGCTCACCACCCCAGACAGGGGCTGGCTACACCTTC. Its protein product is CASSPPQTGAGYTF.

The V gene is TRBV7-2, the J gene TRBJ2-7; D gene ambiguous. CDR3 length: 13 amino acids. CDR1 is SGHTA and CDR2 is FQGNSA in the germline V gene. With 6 bases removed from V and 4 bases from J, the gap between germline ends came to 13 bases. In DNA form, the CDR3 reads TGTGCCAGCAGGCCTAATGGGCCGTACGAGCAGTACTTC. Translated, it gives CASRPNGPYEQYF. The whole variable domain, remainder taken from reference TRBV7-2 and TRBJ2-7, is GAGVSQSPSNKVTEKGKDVELRCDPISGHTALYWYRQSLGQGLEFLIYFQGNSAPDKSGLPSDRFSAERTGGSVSTLTIQRTQQEDSAVYLCASRPNGPYEQYFGPGTRLTVT.

The chain carries TRBV7-3 and TRBJ2-2, with TRBD1 matching over 7 bases. In germline, CDR1 is SGHTA, CDR2 FQGTGA. The CDR3 totals 14 residues. The V gene end was trimmed by 5 bases and the J gene end by 6 bases; junction bases not matched to a gene: 6. CDR3 coding DNA: TGTGCCAGCAGCCCATCCACAGGGGCCGGGGAGCTGTTTTTT. Translating it yields CASSPSTGAGELFF.

The J gene is TRBJ2-1, the V gene TRBV7-3; 8 bases line up with TRBD2. The CDR3 is made up of 16 amino acids. Germline lookup yields CDR1 SGHTA and CDR2 FQGTGA. Trimming took 1 base from V and 3 from J; bases not matched to a gene: 5. Here the CDR3 reads CASSLSSGIFYNEQFF. The CDR3 bases are TGTGCCAGCAGCTTAAGTAGCGGGATCTTCTACAATGAGCAGTTCTTC.

The chain is built from TRBV7-9 and TRBJ2-7; no clear D. V lost 1 base and J lost 0, with 13 bases in between. Germline V gives CDR1 SEHNR, CDR2 FQNEAQ (reference sequence). This CDR3 is 16 amino acids long. The chain's CDR3 is CASSLDPPDPSYEQYF. DNA of the CDR3: TGTGCCAGCAGCTTAGATCCCCCAGATCCCTCCTACGAGCAGTACTTC.

The chain recombines TRBV7-3 with TRBJ2-1; TRBD2 agrees at 9 bases. The CDR3 contains 15 residues. The J segment lost 8 bases and the V segment lost 1 base, leaving 6 bases of the junction unmatched. Germline-derived CDR1 and CDR2 are SGHTA and FQGTGA. CDR3 region: CASSLMSSGTDEQFF. The DNA of the CDR3 is TGTGCCAGCAGCTTAATGTCTAGCGGGACGGATGAGCAGTTCTTC.

This chain connects TRBV5-1 to TRBJ2-7; 12 positions match TRBD1. CDR3 length: 15 amino acids. J lost 6 bases, V lost 0 bases, and 4 bases had no gene match. CDR1 and CDR2 from the germline V gene are SGHRS and YFSETQ. DNA of the CDR3: TGCGCCAGCAGCTTGGCTGGGACAGGGGGCAGCGAGCAGTACTTC. Translating it yields CASSLAGTGGSEQYF.

The V and J genes are TRBV6-5 and TRBJ2-3, with 7 bases matching TRBD2. This CDR3 region has 14 residues. The V segment lost 6 bases and the J segment 6 bases; nucleotides outside the gene matches: 9. The germline gives CDR1 MNHEY, CDR2 SVGAGI. The CDR3 region is CASRRGLDYDTQYF. The CDR3 DNA reads TGTGCCAGCAGACGAGGACTAGACTACGATACGCAGTATTTT.

This chain links TRBV5-4 with TRBJ1-4; 9 bases agree with TRBD1. This CDR3 is 14 amino acids long. The germline CDR1 and CDR2 sequences are SGHNT and YYREEE (reference sequence). V was pared by 4 bases and J by 7 bases, with 5 bases of the junction left unmatched. The CDR3 sequence: CASSPGQGFEKLFF. Written as DNA, the CDR3 is TGTGCCAGCAGCCCGGGACAGGGATTTGAAAAACTGTTTTTT.